Listed below are T cell receptor beta chains from one sample, sequenced in a study of shared clonotypes between healthy human individuals. Some clones are missing from TCRdb's copy, which holds only in-frame ones; the method was immunoSEQ multiplex PCR. The data hold fewer than 1.6 million clones, with approximately 98.5% observed a single time. Sequencing used naive CD4+ T cells sorted from blood. The receptors here all came from a man younger than 40 in good health. Both conserved end residues are part of each CDR3. D genes are given only for firm matches. Not all rows give a size; the values are once, few, many and, for expanded clones, a class.

clone size	V gene	J gene	D gene	CDR3 protein	CDR3 DNA
.	TRBV6-1	TRBJ1-5	TRBD1	CASIVGTGGKQPQHF	TGTGCCAGCATAGTGGGGACAGGGGGCAAGCAGCCCCAGCATTTT
.	TRBV28	TRBJ2-5	.	CASSLSGSGETQYF	TGTGCCAGCAGTTTAAGTGGGAGTGGGGAGACCCAGTACTTC
.	TRBV28	TRBJ2-5	.	CASSDRTDGQETQYF	TGTGCCAGCAGTGACCGGACAGACGGCCAAGAGACCCAGTACTTC
.	TRBV10-2	TRBJ2-3	.	CASSESTRVDTQYF	TGCGCCAGCAGTGAGTCGACTCGGGTAGATACGCAGTATTTT
.	TRBV28	TRBJ1-2	.	CASRPGRGGGYTF	TGTGCCAGCAGGCCGGGTAGGGGAGGAGGCTACACCTTC
.	TRBV7-9	TRBJ2-1	TRBD2	CASSLAVSSGSYNEQFF	TGTGCCAGCAGCTTAGCGGTCTCTAGCGGGTCCTACAATGAGCAGTTCTTC
.	TRBV5-4	TRBJ2-7	.	CASSLGDGYEQYF	TGTGCCAGCAGCTTGGGGGACGGCTACGAGCAGTACTTC
.	TRBV6-1	TRBJ2-2	TRBD1	CASDRGNTGELFF	TGTGCCAGTGACAGGGGGAACACCGGGGAGCTGTTTTTT
.	TRBV9	TRBJ2-7	.	CASSREITGTNEQYF	TGTGCCAGCAGCCGAGAGATAACCGGAACCAACGAGCAGTACTTC
.	TRBV27	TRBJ2-7	.	CASSFLPGVYEQYF	TGTGCCAGCAGTTTTCTTCCAGGGGTCTACGAGCAGTACTTC
.	TRBV5-1	TRBJ2-2	.	CASILGDIDTGELFF	TGCGCCAGCATCTTGGGGGATATCGACACCGGGGAGCTGTTTTTT
.	TRBV7-8	TRBJ2-7	.	CASSSVESYEQYF	TGTGCCAGCAGTTCGGTGGAGAGCTACGAGCAGTACTTC
.	TRBV6-1	TRBJ2-3	TRBD1	CASSGSRTGKGTDTQYF	TGTGCCAGCAGTGGCTCCAGGACAGGGAAGGGGACAGATACGCAGTATTTT
.	TRBV5-1	TRBJ2-3	.	CASSLGRNDTQYF	TGCGCCAGCAGCTTGGGACGGAACGATACGCAGTATTTT
.	TRBV6-1	TRBJ2-3	TRBD2	CASGTGGWSDTQYF	TGTGCCAGCGGTACGGGAGGGTGGTCGGATACGCAGTATTTT
once	TRBV7-6	TRBJ2-5	.	CASSLEGHAKRETQYF	TGTGCCAGCAGCTTAGAGGGCCATGCGAAAAGGGAGACCCAGTACTTC
.	TRBV9	TRBJ2-1	TRBD2	CASSGRDYGYNEQFF	TGTGCCAGCAGCGGCCGGGACTACGGATACAATGAGCAGTTCTTC
.	TRBV9	TRBJ2-6	TRBD2	CASSPRAGTGANVLTF	TGTGCCAGCAGCCCCCGAGCGGGAACTGGGGCCAACGTCCTGACTTTC
.	TRBV5-1	TRBJ2-1	TRBD2	CASSLGAGGQYNEQFF	TGCGCCAGCAGCTTGGGAGCGGGAGGACAATACAATGAGCAGTTCTTC
.	TRBV7-9	TRBJ2-3	TRBD2	CASSLSSGRAADTQYF	TGTGCCAGCAGCCTATCGAGCGGGAGGGCCGCAGATACGCAGTATTTT
.	TRBV28	TRBJ1-4	.	CASSAPGATNEKLFF	TGTGCCAGCAGTGCCCCAGGTGCAACTAATGAAAAACTGTTTTTT
.	TRBV6-1	TRBJ2-7	TRBD1	CASSTGTGSHEQYF	TGTGCCAGCAGTACCGGGACAGGGTCCCACGAGCAGTACTTC
.	TRBV5-5	TRBJ1-2	.	CASSLGRQEYGYTF	TGTGCCAGCAGCTTGGGGCGCCAGGAATATGGCTACACCTTC
.	TRBV5-1	TRBJ2-5	TRBD1	CASSPEGGPWEETQYF	TGCGCCAGCAGCCCCGAAGGGGGCCCCTGGGAAGAGACCCAGTACTTC
.	TRBV5-6	TRBJ1-1	TRBD1	CASSTITGGRNTEAFF	TGTGCCAGCAGCACTATAACAGGGGGCCGTAACACTGAAGCTTTCTTT
.	TRBV4-3	TRBJ2-7	TRBD1	CASSQEEGQGAYEQYF	TGCGCCAGCAGCCAAGAAGAGGGACAGGGGGCCTACGAGCAGTACTTC
.	TRBV5-4	TRBJ2-5	.	CASSLKGGLQETQYF	TGTGCCAGCAGCTTGAAAGGGGGGCTTCAAGAGACCCAGTACTTC
.	TRBV18	TRBJ2-7	TRBD1	CASSTRPLRQGTYEQYF	TGTGCCAGCTCAACTAGACCCCTCCGACAGGGTACCTACGAGCAGTACTTC
.	TRBV6-5	TRBJ2-1	.	CASSKRDTEQFF	TGTGCCAGCAGCAAGCGGGACACTGAGCAGTTCTTC
.	TRBV28	TRBJ1-4	TRBD1	CASSIGQGVDFEKLFF	TGTGCCAGCAGTATCGGACAGGGGGTAGATTTCGAAAAACTGTTTTTT
.	TRBV20-1	TRBJ2-3	.	CSADDTQYF	TGCAGTGCTGACGATACGCAGTATTTT
.	TRBV19	TRBJ2-2	TRBD2	CASSSVAGDTGELFF	TGTGCCAGTAGTTCAGTAGCGGGAGACACCGGGGAGCTGTTTTTT
.	TRBV27	TRBJ2-3	TRBD2	CASSSGGGPSYDTQYF	TGTGCCAGCAGTTCTGGGGGAGGGCCCTCCTATGATACGCAGTATTTT
.	TRBV27	TRBJ2-3	.	CASSLSWGTDTQYF	TGTGCCAGCAGTTTGTCGTGGGGCACAGATACGCAGTATTTT
.	TRBV5-1	TRBJ2-7	.	CASSAGLLGYEQYF	TGCGCCAGCAGCGCGGGACTCCTGGGCTACGAGCAGTACTTC
.	TRBV7-2	TRBJ2-1	TRBD2	CASSLGRERYEQFF	TGTGCCAGCAGCTTAGGGCGGGAGCGCTATGAGCAGTTCTTC
.	TRBV7-2	TRBJ2-3	.	CASSPLRGADTQYF	TGTGCCAGCAGCCCACTCAGGGGAGCGGATACGCAGTATTTT
.	TRBV5-8	TRBJ1-4	.	CASSRRTGSNEKLFF	TGTGCCAGCAGTCGCAGGACGGGTTCCAATGAAAAACTGTTTTTT
.	TRBV27	TRBJ2-7	TRBD1	CASSATGTGIHEQYF	TGTGCCAGCAGTGCCACCGGGACAGGGATCCACGAGCAGTACTTC
once	TRBV7-2	TRBJ2-7	TRBD2	CASSKSWTSGYEQYF	TGTGCCAGCAGTAAAAGCTGGACTAGCGGCTACGAGCAGTACTTC
.	TRBV27	TRBJ2-7	TRBD2	CASSSQTSGSYEQYF	TGTGCCAGCAGCTCTCAGACTAGCGGGAGTTACGAGCAGTACTTC
.	TRBV5-8	TRBJ2-3	TRBD2	CASSNGLAARGADTQYF	TGTGCCAGCAGCAACGGACTAGCGGCTAGAGGCGCAGATACGCAGTATTTT
.	TRBV5-1	TRBJ1-1	TRBD1	CASSFGTGGLGTEAFF	TGCGCCAGCAGCTTCGGGACAGGGGGCTTGGGCACTGAAGCTTTCTTT
.	TRBV5-1	TRBJ1-4	.	CASSPGGGDEKLFF	TGCGCCAGCAGCCCCGGAGGAGGGGATGAAAAACTGTTTTTT
.	TRBV6-1	TRBJ2-5	.	CASGDIVLGTQYF	TGTGCCAGCGGAGACATCGTCTTAGGGACCCAGTACTTC
.	TRBV10-3	TRBJ2-3	.	CALGQTLTDTQYF	TGTGCCCTTGGCCAAACCCTCACAGATACGCAGTATTTT
once	TRBV4-2	TRBJ1-1	TRBD1	CASSARQGATEAFF	TGTGCCAGCAGCGCCCGACAGGGGGCCACTGAAGCTTTCTTT
.	TRBV10-1	TRBJ2-2	.	CASSESGLGARPLSTGELFF	TGCGCCAGCAGTGAGTCGGGCCTCGGGGCTCGACCCCTCTCCACCGGGGAGCTGTTTTTT
.	TRBV18	TRBJ2-7	.	CASSPQGLHEQYF	TGTGCCAGCTCACCACAGGGTTTACACGAGCAGTACTTC
.	TRBV27	TRBJ1-5	.	CASSLFRTNQPQHF	TGTGCCAGCAGTTTATTTAGGACGAATCAGCCCCAGCATTTT
.	TRBV5-4	TRBJ1-1	.	CASSPDGGVNTEAFF	TGTGCCAGCAGCCCAGACGGAGGGGTGAACACTGAAGCTTTCTTT
.	TRBV28	TRBJ1-2	.	CASSSLSRVIIGYTF	TGTGCCAGCAGTTCCCTAAGCAGGGTAATCATCGGCTACACCTTC
.	TRBV11-3	TRBJ2-3	TRBD2	CASSLARGAGGGDTQYF	TGTGCCAGCAGCCTTGCCCGAGGAGCGGGGGGCGGAGATACGCAGTATTTT
.	TRBV7-3	TRBJ2-5	TRBD2	CASSSLAGVGETQYF	TGTGCCAGCAGCTCACTAGCGGGAGTTGGGGAGACCCAGTACTTC
.	TRBV7-3	TRBJ2-1	.	CASSLRSGEQFF	TGTGCCAGCAGCTTAAGGTCGGGCGAGCAGTTCTTC
.	TRBV11-2	TRBJ2-3	TRBD1	CASSFRLGQVADTQYF	TGTGCCAGCAGCTTCCGATTGGGACAGGTAGCAGATACGCAGTATTTT
.	TRBV29-1	TRBJ2-3	TRBD2	CSVVGLAKVTDTQYF	TGCAGCGTTGTGGGACTAGCGAAAGTCACAGATACGCAGTATTTT
once	TRBV6-6	TRBJ1-5	.	CASSPVASNQPQHF	TGTGCCAGCAGCCCAGTAGCGAGCAATCAGCCCCAGCATTTT